This is a list of T cell receptor beta chains from one sample in a study of beta chain features in type 1 diabetes. The repertoire was sequenced with immunoSEQ multiplex PCR; TCRdb's copy has only in-frame clones and lacks some. The repertoire includes some 360,000 clones, over 8.5% of them detected once, and about 0.64% sits in the top ten. Specimen: central memory CD4+ T cells from blood. The receptors here all came from a man under 40 with type 1 diabetes. Both conserved end residues are part of each CDR3. D genes are given only for firm matches. Some rows mark clone size as missing; the rest say once, few, many or name a class of expanded clone.

>TRBV4-3|-|-|TRBJ2-1
CASSQDILGGYNEQFF
TGCGCCAGCAGCCAAGATATCCTAGGGGGATACAATGAGCAGTTCTTC
>TRBV28|-|-|TRBJ1-2
CASSLFGGTNYGYTF
TGTGCCAGCAGTTTATTCGGGGGAACCAACTATGGCTACACCTTC
>TRBV4-3|TRBD2|few|TRBJ2-3
CASSQGGGRLADTQYF
TGCGCCAGCAGCCAAGGGGGCGGGAGACTTGCAGATACGCAGTATTTT
>TRBV11-1|-|few|TRBJ1-4
CASSLRGANEKLFF
TGTGCCAGCAGCTTACGGGGGGCTAATGAAAAACTGTTTTTT
>TRBV2|TRBD1|-|TRBJ1-2
CASSDPRDRVHGYTF
TGTGCCAGCAGTGACCCTCGGGACAGGGTCCATGGCTACACCTTC
>TRBV28|-|-|TRBJ2-7
CASSLTGAKQYF
TGTGCCAGCAGTTTAACAGGAGCAAAGCAGTACTTC
>TRBV2|TRBD2|-|TRBJ2-7
CASSPGRGSYEQYF
TGTGCCAGCAGCCCGGGGAGGGGTTCCTACGAGCAGTACTTC
>TRBV19|TRBD1|few|TRBJ2-7
CASRPMTGAYEQYF
TGTGCCAGTAGACCTATGACAGGGGCCTACGAGCAGTACTTC
>TRBV7-9|TRBD1|many|TRBJ1-4
CASSGTGQTNEKLFF
TGTGCCAGCAGCGGGACAGGGCAAACTAATGAAAAACTGTTTTTT
>TRBV5-1|-|-|TRBJ1-5
CASSLEGGRNQPQHF
TGCGCCAGCAGCTTGGAGGGGGGCCGCAATCAGCCCCAGCATTTT
>TRBV15|-|-|TRBJ1-4
CATGEGQGANEKLFF
TGTGCCACAGGGGAGGGCCAAGGGGCTAATGAAAAACTGTTTTTT
>TRBV20-1|-|few|TRBJ1-4
CSAHYNEKLFF
TGCAGTGCCCATTACAATGAAAAACTGTTTTTT
>TRBV9|-|few|TRBJ2-6
CASSVFLRADSQAGANVLTF
TGTGCCAGCAGCGTATTTCTCCGGGCGGATTCACAAGCCGGGGCCAACGTCCTGACTTTC
>TRBV25-1|-|few|TRBJ2-3
CASSESWTTTDTQYF
TGTGCCAGCAGTGAATCCTGGACTACCACAGATACGCAGTATTTT
>TRBV29-1|-|-|TRBJ1-4
CSGRQREKLFF
TGCAGCGGGCGACAGAGGGAAAAACTGTTTTTT
>TRBV11-1|TRBD1|few|TRBJ1-1
CASSLPGTGIMNTEAFF
TGTGCCAGCAGCTTACCCGGGACAGGAATTATGAACACTGAAGCTTTCTTT
>TRBV11-2|-|-|TRBJ1-5
CASSLGLDSEPQHF
TGTGCCAGCAGCTTAGGTTTGGATTCGGAGCCCCAGCATTTT
>TRBV5-1|TRBD2|many|TRBJ2-2
CASSLVAGTDTGELFF
TGCGCCAGCAGCTTGGTAGCGGGAACCGACACCGGGGAGCTGTTTTTT
>TRBV29-1|-|few|TRBJ1-1
CSVGWGSNEAFF
TGCAGCGTTGGTTGGGGGAGTAATGAAGCTTTCTTT